Listed here are 16 T cell receptor beta chains from one sample, sequenced in a study of beta chain features in type 1 diabetes. The study, taken as a whole, reports: Among patients with Type 1 diabetes, TCRB CDR3s were moderately but significantly shorter in every one of the four CD4+ subsets.

The antigens for these receptors are not known. Every bit of the isolated RNA underwent reverse transcription, so sequencing read expressed TCRB transcripts. TCRdb's table, derived via immunoSEQ multiplex PCR, lists solely in-frame clones and lacks some. In the table there are some 290,000 clones, 14% of which are singletons. Source material: naive CD4+ T cells from blood. These receptors came from a man between 25 and 39 years old with type 1 diabetes.

The gene calls are TRBV27 and TRBJ2-7; perhaps TRBD2 as D (6 bases). The CDR3 runs 11 residues. Between the trimmed V and J ends, which lost 8 bases and 1 base, there was a span of 6 bases. From germline, CDR1 is MNHEY and CDR2 SMNVEV (reference sequence). This CDR3 reads CASGRSYEQYF. In DNA, the CDR3 is TGTGCCAGCGGGAGGTCCTACGAGCAGTACTTC.

The chain links TRBV5-1 to TRBJ2-7; D may be TRBD2 (6 bases). CDR1 is SGHRS, CDR2 YFSETQ, per germline. V was shortened by 5 bases and J by 0 bases, with 12 bases between the two germline ends. This CDR3 has 14 amino acids. This CDR3 reads CASRREASSYEQYF. The CDR3 DNA follows: TGCGCCAGCAGAAGGGAGGCTAGCTCCTACGAGCAGTACTTC. The full variable domain, with the rest looked up from reference TRBV5-1 and TRBJ2-7, is KAGVTQTPRYLIKTRGQQVTLSCSPISGHRSVSWYQQTPGQGLQFLFEYFSETQRNKGNFPGRFSGRQFSNSRSEMNVSTLELGDSALYLCASRREASSYEQYFGPGTRLTVT.

This clone was seen a handful of times. V usage is TRBV5-1 and J usage is TRBJ2-7; TRBD1 agrees at 7 bases. Germline CDR1 is SGHRS and CDR2 is YFSETQ. This CDR3 is built from 14 residues. V lost 5 bases to trimming and J lost 2 bases; unmatched junction nucleotides: 7. In DNA form, the CDR3 reads TGCGCCAGCAGTGGGGACAGAGGGACCTACGAGCAGTACTTC. Translating gives CASSGDRGTYEQYF.

A few counts support this clone. The V gene is TRBV30, the J gene TRBJ2-2; 7 nucleotides line up with TRBD2. V dropped 1 base and J dropped 3; count of bases not matched to a gene: 2. The CDR3 has 14 amino acids. CDR1 and CDR2 from the germline V gene are GTSNPN and SVGIG (reference sequence). The CDR3, as DNA: TGTGCCTGGAGTGCGGGAGGTTACACCGGGGAGCTGTTTTTT. It codes for CAWSAGGYTGELFF.

This clone was seen a handful of times. The chain links TRBV30 to TRBJ1-5; no reliable D call. Trimming pared 3 bases from V and 4 bases from J, leaving 10 bases between. The CDR3 totals 13 residues. Germline CDR1 and CDR2: GTSNPN and SVGIG (reference sequence). The CDR3 sequence: CAWSKEVNQPQHF. Written as DNA, the CDR3 is TGTGCCTGGAGCAAAGAGGTTAATCAGCCCCAGCATTTT.

The CDR3 here is CASSISGINTEAFF. In DNA, the CDR3 is TGTGCCAGTAGTATTTCGGGGATTAACACTGAAGCTTTCTTT. J is TRBJ1-1 and V is TRBV19; D is unclear. CDR3 length: 14 amino acids. Per the germline V gene, CDR1 is LNHDA and CDR2 is SQIVND (reference sequence). V was cut by 3 bases and J by 2 bases, with 10 bases left in between.

This clone appeared a few times. The chain carries TRBV18 and TRBJ2-7, with 8 bases aligning to TRBD1. Germline V gene sequence: CDR1 KGHSH, CDR2 LQKENI. Trimming removed 2 bases from V and 6 bases from J; junction bases left unmatched: 21. This CDR3 comprises 19 residues. The CDR3 nucleotides are TGTGCCAGCTCACCAGGGCCAGGGGGCGAAGGAACTTTAGGAGGCGAGCAGTACTTC. Protein: CASSPGPGGEGTLGGEQYF.

The rearrangement links TRBV5-1 to TRBJ1-1; 7 nucleotides match TRBD1. Germline trimming cut 2 bases from V and 1 base from J; bases unmatched to any gene: 5. Germline CDR1 is SGHRS and CDR2 is YFSETQ. This CDR3 contains 15 residues. The CDR3 is CASSLHWTGNTEAFF. CDR3 in DNA: TGCGCCAGCAGCTTACACTGGACAGGGAACACTGAAGCTTTCTTT.

The rearrangement links TRBV29-1 to TRBJ1-3, with TRBD1 matching over 10 bases. CDR1 SQVTM and CDR2 ANQGSEA come from the germline V gene. The trim removed 7 bases at V and 3 bases at J, leaving 6 bases unmatched. The CDR3 is 14 amino acids. The CDR3 sequence: CSGRQGASGNTIYF. CDR3 sequence (DNA): TGCAGCGGCCGACAGGGGGCTAGTGGAAACACCATATATTTT.

This clone was detected only a few times. CDR3 bases: TGTGCCTGGAGTGTCGGGGCAGATACGCAGTATTTT. Translating it yields CAWSVGADTQYF. V is TRBV30 and J is TRBJ2-3; possibly TRBD2 for D (5 bases). The V gene's germline CDR1 is GTSNPN and CDR2 SVGIG (reference sequence). Trimming shortened V by 0 bases and J by 4 bases, and 5 bases separated the two germline ends. CDR3 length: 12 amino acids.

J is TRBJ2-4 and V is TRBV2; maybe TRBD2 (5 bases). In germline, CDR1 is SNHLY, CDR2 FYNNEI. The V and J ends lost 5 bases and 2 bases respectively, with 10 bases between them. The CDR3 totals 14 residues. CDR3 region: CASSRTASKNIQYF. The CDR3 DNA follows: TGTGCCAGCAGTCGGACTGCCTCCAAAAACATTCAGTACTTC.

The table lists this clone with a few counts. V and J are TRBV9 and TRBJ2-5; 14 bases fit TRBD2. Germline V gene lookup returns CDR1 SGDLS and CDR2 YYNGEE. The trim removed 3 bases at V and 4 bases at J, leaving 2 bases unmatched. The CDR3 consists of 15 residues. CDR3 residues: CASSAGTSGRETQYF. CDR3 in DNA: TGTGCCAGCAGCGCCGGGACTAGCGGGAGAGAGACCCAGTACTTC.

Details on this clone: One end of the junction does not line up with germline, which may come from a read error. The rearrangement joins TRBV7-7 to TRBJ1-4; D may be TRBD1 (6 bases). The CDR3 has 13 residues. Germline values: CDR1 SSHAT, CDR2 FNYEAQ (reference sequence). The CDR3 DNA is TGTGCTAGCAGCCTCACACAGGGTGAAAAACTGTTTTTT. Amino acid sequence: CASSLTQGEKLFF.

This clone turned up a few times. This rearrangement joins TRBV9 to TRBJ2-1; D not resolved. The V gene's germline CDR1 is SGDLS and CDR2 YYNGEE. The CDR3 totals 14 residues. The V end was cut by 4 bases, the J end by 8 bases, with 16 bases between. This CDR3 reads CASSLSSAVDEQFF. In DNA form, the CDR3 reads TGTGCCAGCAGCCTCTCATCCGCGGTCGATGAGCAGTTCTTC.

This chain uses TRBV2 with TRBJ2-1; no reliable D call. The CDR3 is 13 residues long. The V end lost 7 bases, the J end lost 4 bases, and 11 bases lay between the germline ends. CDR1 and CDR2 (germline): SNHLY, FYNNEI. The CDR3 here is CASTAEVYNEQFF. DNA for the CDR3: TGTGCCAGCACTGCTGAGGTTTACAATGAGCAGTTCTTC.

The chain uses TRBV30 and TRBJ2-1, with 7 bases lining up with TRBD2. The CDR3 runs 12 residues. From germline, CDR1 is GTSNPN and CDR2 SVGIG (reference sequence). Trimming took 6 bases from V and 11 from J; bases not matched to a gene: 10. CDR3 DNA sequence: TGTGCCTGTTCGCTAGCGGCACTAAAGCAGTTCTTC. Translating gives CACSLAALKQFF.